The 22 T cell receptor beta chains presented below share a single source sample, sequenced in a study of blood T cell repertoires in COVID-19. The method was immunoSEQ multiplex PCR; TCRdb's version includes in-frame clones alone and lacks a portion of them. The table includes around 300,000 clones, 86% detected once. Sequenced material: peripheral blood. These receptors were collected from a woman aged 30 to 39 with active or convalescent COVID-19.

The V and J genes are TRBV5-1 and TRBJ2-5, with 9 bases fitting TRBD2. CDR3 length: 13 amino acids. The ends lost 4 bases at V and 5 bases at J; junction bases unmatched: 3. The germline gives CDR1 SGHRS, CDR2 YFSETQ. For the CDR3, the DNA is TGCGCCAGCAGCCGACTAGCGGAGGAGACCCAGTACTTC. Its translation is CASSRLAEETQYF.

CDR3 bases: TGTGCCAGCTCCTTCGGGTGGGACAGTCGATCCTACGAGCAGTACTTC. This sequence encodes CASSFGWDSRSYEQYF. The V and J genes are TRBV18 and TRBJ2-7; TRBD1 aligns across 7 bases. The CDR3 has 16 residues. The trim removed 6 bases at V and 1 base at J, leaving 12 bases unmatched. CDR1 and CDR2 from the germline V gene are KGHSH and LQKENI.

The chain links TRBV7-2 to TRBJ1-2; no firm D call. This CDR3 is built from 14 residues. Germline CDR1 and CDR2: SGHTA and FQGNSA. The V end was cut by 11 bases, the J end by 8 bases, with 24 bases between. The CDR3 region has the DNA TGTGCCCTCACCCAACAGACCCTATCCTCCGGCTACACCTTC. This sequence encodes CALTQQTLSSGYTF.

CDR3 sequence (DNA): TGTGCCAGTAGGGAGGGTAATTCACCCCTCCACTTT. It yields the protein CASREGNSPLHF. The chain uses TRBV19 and TRBJ1-6; D gene ambiguous. Germline loops: CDR1 LNHDA, CDR2 SQIVND (reference sequence). V gave up 6 bases and J gave up 6 bases, with 6 bases separating them. The CDR3 consists of 12 residues. The full variable domain, its missing parts supplied by reference TRBV19 and TRBJ1-6, is DGGITQSPKYLFRKEGQNVTLSCEQNLNHDAMYWYRQDPGQGLRLIYYSQIVNDFQKGDIAEGYSVSREKKESFPLTVTSAQKNPTAFYLCASREGNSPLHFGNGTRLTVT.

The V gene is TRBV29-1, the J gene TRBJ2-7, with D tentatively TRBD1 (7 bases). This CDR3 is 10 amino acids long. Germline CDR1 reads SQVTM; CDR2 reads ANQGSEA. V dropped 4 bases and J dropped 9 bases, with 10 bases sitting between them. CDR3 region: CSVAQGGQYF. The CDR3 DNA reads TGCAGCGTTGCGCAGGGGGGGCAGTACTTC.

The CDR3 DNA is TGTGCCACCAGTGAGGGAGCCGGGACAGGGAACGGCTACACCTTC. This translates into CATSEGAGTGNGYTF. The V call is TRBV24-1, the J call TRBJ1-2, with TRBD1 identical over 9 bases. V shed 4 bases and J 8 bases; nucleotides not matched to a gene: 10. The germline CDR1 and CDR2 sequences are KGHDR and SFDVKD. The CDR3 is 15 residues long.

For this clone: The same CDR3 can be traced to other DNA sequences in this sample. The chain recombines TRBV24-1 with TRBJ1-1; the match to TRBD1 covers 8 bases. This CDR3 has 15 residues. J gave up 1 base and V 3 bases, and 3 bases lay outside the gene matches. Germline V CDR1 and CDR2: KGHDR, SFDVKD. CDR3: CATSDPGTGNTEAFF. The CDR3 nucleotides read TGTGCCACCAGTGATCCCGGGACAGGGAACACTGAAGCTTTCTTT.

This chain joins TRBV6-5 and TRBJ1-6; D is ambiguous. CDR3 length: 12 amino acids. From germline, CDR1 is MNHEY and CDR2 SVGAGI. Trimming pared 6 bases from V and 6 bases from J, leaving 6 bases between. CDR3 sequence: CASSPGNSPLHF. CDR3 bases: TGTGCCAGCAGCCCCGGTAATTCACCCCTCCACTTT.

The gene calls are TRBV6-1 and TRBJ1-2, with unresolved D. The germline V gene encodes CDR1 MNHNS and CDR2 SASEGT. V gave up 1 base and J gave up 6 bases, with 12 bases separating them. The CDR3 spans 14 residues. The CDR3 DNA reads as TGTGCCAGCAGTGAAGGACCCTTGAGGGATGGCTACACCTTC. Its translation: CASSEGPLRDGYTF.

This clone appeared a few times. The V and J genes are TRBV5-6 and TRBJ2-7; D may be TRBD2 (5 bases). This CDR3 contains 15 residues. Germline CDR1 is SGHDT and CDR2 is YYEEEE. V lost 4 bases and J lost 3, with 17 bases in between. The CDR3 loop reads CASSRGSSPFYEQYF. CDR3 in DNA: TGTGCCAGCAGCCGAGGGAGCAGCCCTTTCTACGAGCAGTACTTC.

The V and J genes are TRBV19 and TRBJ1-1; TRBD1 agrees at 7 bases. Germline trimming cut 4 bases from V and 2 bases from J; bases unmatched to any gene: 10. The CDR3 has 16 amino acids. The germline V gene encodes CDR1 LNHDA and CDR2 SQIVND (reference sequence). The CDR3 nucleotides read TGTGCCAGTAGTACAGCACCCTACAGGGGTAACACTGAAGCTTTCTTT. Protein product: CASSTAPYRGNTEAFF. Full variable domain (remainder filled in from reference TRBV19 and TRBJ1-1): DGGITQSPKYLFRKEGQNVTLSCEQNLNHDAMYWYRQDPGQGLRLIYYSQIVNDFQKGDIAEGYSVSREKKESFPLTVTSAQKNPTAFYLCASSTAPYRGNTEAFFGQGTRLTVV.

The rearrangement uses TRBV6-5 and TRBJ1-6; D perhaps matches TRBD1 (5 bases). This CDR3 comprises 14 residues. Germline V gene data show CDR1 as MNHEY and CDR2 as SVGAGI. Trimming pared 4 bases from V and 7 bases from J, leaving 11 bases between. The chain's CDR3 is CASSLGPGNSPLHF. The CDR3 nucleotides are TGTGCCAGCAGTTTGGGGCCCGGGAATTCACCCCTCCACTTT.

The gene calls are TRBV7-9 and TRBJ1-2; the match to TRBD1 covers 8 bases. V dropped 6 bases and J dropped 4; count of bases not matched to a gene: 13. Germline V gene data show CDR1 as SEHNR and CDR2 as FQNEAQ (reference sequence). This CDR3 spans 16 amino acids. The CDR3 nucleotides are TGTGCCAGCAGTCTAGCCGGGACAGGTGCCCTCTATGGCTACACCTTC. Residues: CASSLAGTGALYGYTF.

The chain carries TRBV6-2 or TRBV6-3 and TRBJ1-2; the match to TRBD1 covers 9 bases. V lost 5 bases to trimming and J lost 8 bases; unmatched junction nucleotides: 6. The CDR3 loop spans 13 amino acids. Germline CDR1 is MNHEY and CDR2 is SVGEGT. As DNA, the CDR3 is TGTGCCAGCAGTAATCGGGACAGGGAAGGCTACACCTTC. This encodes CASSNRDREGYTF.

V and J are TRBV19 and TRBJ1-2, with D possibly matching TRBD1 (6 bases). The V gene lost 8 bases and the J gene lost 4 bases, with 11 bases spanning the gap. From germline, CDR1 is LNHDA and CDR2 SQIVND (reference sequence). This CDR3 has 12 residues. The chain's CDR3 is CASRQQGYGYTF. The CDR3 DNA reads TGTGCCAGTCGTCAACAGGGCTATGGCTACACCTTC.

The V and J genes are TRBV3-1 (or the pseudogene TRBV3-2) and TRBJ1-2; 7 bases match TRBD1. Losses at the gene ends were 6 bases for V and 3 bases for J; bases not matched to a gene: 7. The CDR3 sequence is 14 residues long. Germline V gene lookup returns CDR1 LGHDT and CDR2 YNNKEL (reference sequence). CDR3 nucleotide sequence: TGTGCCAGCAGACGTACCGGGACAGACTATGGCTACACCTTC. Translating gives CASRRTGTDYGYTF.

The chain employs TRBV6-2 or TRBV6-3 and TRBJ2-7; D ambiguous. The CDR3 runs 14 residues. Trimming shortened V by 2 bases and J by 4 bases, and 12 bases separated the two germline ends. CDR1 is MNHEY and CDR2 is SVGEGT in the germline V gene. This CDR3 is CASSYSPKPYEQYF. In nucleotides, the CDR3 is TGTGCCAGCAGTTACAGCCCGAAACCATACGAGCAGTACTTC.

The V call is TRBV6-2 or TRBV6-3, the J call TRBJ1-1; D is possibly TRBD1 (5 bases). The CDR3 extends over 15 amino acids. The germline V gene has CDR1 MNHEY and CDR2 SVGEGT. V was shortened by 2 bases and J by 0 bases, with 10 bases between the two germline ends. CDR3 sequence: CASSYGTQVNTEAFF. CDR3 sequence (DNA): TGTGCCAGCAGTTACGGAACACAGGTGAACACTGAAGCTTTCTTT.

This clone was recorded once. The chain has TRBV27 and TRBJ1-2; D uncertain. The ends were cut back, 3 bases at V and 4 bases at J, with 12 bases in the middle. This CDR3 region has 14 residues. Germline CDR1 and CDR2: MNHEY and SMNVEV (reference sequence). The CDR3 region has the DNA TGTGCCAGCAGTTTGGCCCCGGAGGGCTATGGCTACACCTTC. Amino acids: CASSLAPEGYGYTF.

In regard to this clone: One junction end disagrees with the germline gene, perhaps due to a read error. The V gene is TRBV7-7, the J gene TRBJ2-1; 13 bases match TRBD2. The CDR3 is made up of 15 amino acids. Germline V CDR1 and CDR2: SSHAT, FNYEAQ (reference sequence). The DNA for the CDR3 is TGTGCTAGCAGCACCGGACTAGCGGGGGTAAATGAGCAGTTCTTC. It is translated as CASSTGLAGVNEQFF. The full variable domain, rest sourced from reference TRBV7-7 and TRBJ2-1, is GAGVSQSPRYKVTKRGQDVTLRCDPISSHATLYWYQQALGQGPEFLTYFNYEAQPDKSGLPSDRFSAERPEGSISTLTIQRTEQRDSAMYRCASSTGLAGVNEQFFGPGTRLTVL.

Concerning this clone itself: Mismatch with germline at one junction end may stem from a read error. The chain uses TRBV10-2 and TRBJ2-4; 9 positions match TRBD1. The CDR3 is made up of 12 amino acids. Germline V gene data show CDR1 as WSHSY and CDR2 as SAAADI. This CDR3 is CASSIGTGNSVF. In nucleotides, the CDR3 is TGCGCCAGCAGTATCGGGACAGGGAATTCCGTTTTC.

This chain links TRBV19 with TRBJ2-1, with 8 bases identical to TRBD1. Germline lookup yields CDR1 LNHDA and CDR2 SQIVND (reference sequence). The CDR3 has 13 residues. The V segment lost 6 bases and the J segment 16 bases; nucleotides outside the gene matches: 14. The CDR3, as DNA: TGTGCCAGTAGCGCTCTGACCGGGACAGGTATTTTCTTC. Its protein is CASSALTGTGIFF.